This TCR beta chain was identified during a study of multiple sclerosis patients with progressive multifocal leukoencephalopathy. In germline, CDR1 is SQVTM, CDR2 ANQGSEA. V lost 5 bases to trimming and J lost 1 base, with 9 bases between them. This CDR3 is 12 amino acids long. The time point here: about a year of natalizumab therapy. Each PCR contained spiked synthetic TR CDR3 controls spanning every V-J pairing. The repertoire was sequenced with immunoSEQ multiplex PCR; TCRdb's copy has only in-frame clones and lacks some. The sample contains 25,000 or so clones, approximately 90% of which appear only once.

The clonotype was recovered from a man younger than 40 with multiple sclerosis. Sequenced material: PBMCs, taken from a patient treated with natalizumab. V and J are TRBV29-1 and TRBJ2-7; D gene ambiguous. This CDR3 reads CSVLWPSYEQYF. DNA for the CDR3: TGCAGCGTTTTATGGCCTTCCTACGAGCAGTACTTC.